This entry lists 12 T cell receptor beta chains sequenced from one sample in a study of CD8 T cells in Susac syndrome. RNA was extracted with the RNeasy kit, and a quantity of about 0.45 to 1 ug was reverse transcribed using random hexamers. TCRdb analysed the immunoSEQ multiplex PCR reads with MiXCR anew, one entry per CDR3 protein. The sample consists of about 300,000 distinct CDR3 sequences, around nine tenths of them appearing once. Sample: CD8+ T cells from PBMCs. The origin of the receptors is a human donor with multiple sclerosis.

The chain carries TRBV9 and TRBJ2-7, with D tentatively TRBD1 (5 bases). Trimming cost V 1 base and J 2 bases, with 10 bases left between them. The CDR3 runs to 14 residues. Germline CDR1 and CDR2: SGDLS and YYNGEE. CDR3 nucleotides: TGTGCCAGCAGCGTATCACAGGAAACCTACGAGCAGTACTTC. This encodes CASSVSQETYEQYF. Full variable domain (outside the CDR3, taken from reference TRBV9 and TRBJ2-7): DSGVTQTPKHLITATGQRVTLRCSPRSGDLSVYWYQQSLDQGLQFLIQYYNGEERAKGNILERFSAQQFPDLHSELNLSSLELGDSALYFCASSVSQETYEQYFGPGTRLTVT.

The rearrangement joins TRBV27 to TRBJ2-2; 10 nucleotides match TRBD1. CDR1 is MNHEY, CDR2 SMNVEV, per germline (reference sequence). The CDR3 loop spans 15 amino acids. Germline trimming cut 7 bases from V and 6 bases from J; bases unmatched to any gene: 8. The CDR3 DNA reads TGTGCCAGCACCCCCGGGACAGGGGTAGCCGGGGAGCTGTTTTTT. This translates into CASTPGTGVAGELFF.

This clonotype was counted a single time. Here the CDR3 reads CASSLQSGREYTGELFF. In DNA, the CDR3 is TGTGCCAGCAGTTTGCAGTCGGGGCGTGAGTACACCGGGGAGCTGTTTTTT. This chain joins TRBV27 and TRBJ2-2; the D call may be TRBD1 or TRBD2 (5 bases each). Germline V gives CDR1 MNHEY, CDR2 SMNVEV (reference sequence). Trimming took off 3 bases at V and 3 bases at J, with 17 bases between the two ends. This CDR3 spans 17 amino acids.

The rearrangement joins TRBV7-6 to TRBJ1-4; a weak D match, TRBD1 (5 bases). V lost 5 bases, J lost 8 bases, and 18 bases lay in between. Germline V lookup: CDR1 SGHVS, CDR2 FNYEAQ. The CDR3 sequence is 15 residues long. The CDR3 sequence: CASSTVGGVGEKLFF. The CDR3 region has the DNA TGTGCCAGCAGCACCGTCGGGGGAGTAGGGGAAAAACTGTTTTTT. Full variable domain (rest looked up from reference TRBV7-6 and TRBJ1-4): GAGVSQSPRYKVTKRGQDVALRCDPISGHVSLYWYRQALGQGPEFLTYFNYEAQQDKSGLPNDRFSAERPEGSISTLTIQRTEQRDSAMYRCASSTVGGVGEKLFFGSGTQLSVL.

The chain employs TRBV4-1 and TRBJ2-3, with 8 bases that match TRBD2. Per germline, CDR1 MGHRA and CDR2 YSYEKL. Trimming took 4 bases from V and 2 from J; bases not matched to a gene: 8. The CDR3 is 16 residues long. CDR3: CASSPETSGVTDTQYF. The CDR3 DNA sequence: TGCGCCAGCAGCCCAGAAACTAGCGGCGTCACAGATACGCAGTATTTT.

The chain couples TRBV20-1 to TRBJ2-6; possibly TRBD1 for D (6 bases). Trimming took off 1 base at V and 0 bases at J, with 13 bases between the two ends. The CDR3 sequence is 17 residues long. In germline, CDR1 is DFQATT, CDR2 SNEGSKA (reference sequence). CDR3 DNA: TGCAGTGCTAGAGGGGACATGGGGAACTCTGGGGCCAACGTCCTGACTTTC. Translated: CSARGDMGNSGANVLTF.

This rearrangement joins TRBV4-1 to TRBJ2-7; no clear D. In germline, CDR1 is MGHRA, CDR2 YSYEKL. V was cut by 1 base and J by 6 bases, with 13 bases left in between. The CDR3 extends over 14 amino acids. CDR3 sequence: CASSQAPSGAEQYF. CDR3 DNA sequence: TGCGCCAGCAGCCAAGCACCGTCAGGCGCCGAGCAGTACTTC.

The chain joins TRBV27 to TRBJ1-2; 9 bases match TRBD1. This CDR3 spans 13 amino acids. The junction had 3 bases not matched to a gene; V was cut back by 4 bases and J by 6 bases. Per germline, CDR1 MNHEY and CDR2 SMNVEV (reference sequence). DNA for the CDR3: TGTGCCAGCAGTTCCGGGACAGGGAATGGCTACACCTTC. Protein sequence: CASSSGTGNGYTF.

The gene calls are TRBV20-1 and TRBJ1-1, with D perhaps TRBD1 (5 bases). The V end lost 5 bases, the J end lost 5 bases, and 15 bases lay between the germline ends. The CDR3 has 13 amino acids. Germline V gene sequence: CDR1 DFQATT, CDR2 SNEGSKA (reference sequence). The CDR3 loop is CSASGLGVTEAFF. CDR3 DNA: TGCAGTGCTTCAGGGTTAGGGGTTACTGAAGCTTTCTTT.

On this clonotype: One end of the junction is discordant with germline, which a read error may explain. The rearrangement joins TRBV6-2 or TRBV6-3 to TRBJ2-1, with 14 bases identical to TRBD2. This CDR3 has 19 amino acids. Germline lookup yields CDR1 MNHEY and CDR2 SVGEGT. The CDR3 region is CASSYNSPTGLAGGNKQFF. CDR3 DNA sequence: TGTGCCAGCAGTTACAATTCTCCTACTGGACTAGCGGGAGGCAATAAGCAGTTCTTC.

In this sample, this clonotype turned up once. CDR3 coding DNA: TGCGCCAGCAGCTTGGCCTCGGGGGGCTTCGACTACGAGCAGTACTTC. As protein: CASSLASGGFDYEQYF. The J gene is TRBJ2-7, the V gene TRBV5-1, with a tentative D call TRBD2 (7 bases). This CDR3 has 16 amino acids. The V gene lost 0 bases and the J gene lost 3 bases, with 16 bases spanning the gap. From germline, CDR1 is SGHRS and CDR2 YFSETQ.

CDR3 loop: CASSPGVGNEQYF. The CDR3 DNA reads as TGTGCCAGTAGTCCGGGGGTGGGGAACGAGCAGTACTTC. J is TRBJ2-7 and V is TRBV19; D possibly corresponds to TRBD2 (6 bases). Germline CDR1 and CDR2: LNHDA and SQIVND (reference sequence). Trimming removed 5 bases from V and 5 bases from J, with 13 bases in between. The CDR3 consists of 13 residues.